Each of the 30 T cell receptor beta chains below was sequenced from the same sample in a study of cytomegalovirus exposure and HLA in healthy donors. In the PCR, 60 Vbeta and 13 Jbeta primers were used. TCRdb's copy holds only in-frame clones and misses some; the assay was immunoSEQ multiplex PCR. The sample lists 80,000 or so clones, less than 80% occurring once. What was sequenced was PBMCs. These receptors were taken from a woman between 45 and 60 years old in good health and CMV-seropositive.

The rearrangement joins TRBV5-1 to TRBJ2-3; TRBD1 is a possible D gene (6 bases). The germline V and J ends were trimmed by 4 bases and 0 bases, with 21 bases remaining between them. The CDR3 contains 18 residues. CDR1 is SGHRS, CDR2 YFSETQ, per germline. The CDR3 bases are TGCGCCAGCAGCGATGACCGGGACACCCTTACTAGCACAGATACGCAGTATTTT. It encodes CASSDDRDTLTSTDTQYF.

This clone was counted only a few times. One end of the junction varies from germline; a read error may be responsible. The CDR3 loop reads CSSSLSSGGYTDTQYF. Here the CDR3 DNA reads TGTTCCAGCAGCTTAAGCAGCGGGGGGTACACAGATACGCAGTATTTT. V is TRBV7-9 and J is TRBJ2-3, with 9 bases lining up with TRBD2. CDR3 size: 16 residues. From germline, CDR1 is SEHNR and CDR2 FQNEAQ (reference sequence). Filled out from reference TRBV7-9 and TRBJ2-3, the complete variable domain reads DTGVSQNPRHKITKRGQNVTFRCDPISEHNRLYWYRQTLGQGPEFLTYFQNEAQLEKSRLLSDRFSAERPKGSFSTLEIQRTEQGDSAMYLCSSSLSSGGYTDTQYFGPGTRLTVL.

The chain carries TRBV28 and TRBJ1-5, with D perhaps matching TRBD1 (5 bases). Deletions cut 5 bases from V and 1 base from J, with 18 bases between. CDR1 and CDR2 from the germline V gene are MDHEN and SYDVKM. The CDR3 covers 17 residues. The DNA of the CDR3 is TGTGCCAGCAGTACCCCGAACCAGGGTTTGAGCAATCAGCCCCAGCATTTT. Protein product: CASSTPNQGLSNQPQHF.

The chain employs TRBV15 and TRBJ1-1, with a weak D call TRBD1 (5 bases). Trimming stripped 0 bases from V and 4 bases from J, with 6 bases between. Germline V gene data show CDR1 as LNHNV and CDR2 as YYDKDF (reference sequence). CDR3 length: 13 amino acids. The CDR3 DNA sequence: TGTGCCACCAGCAGAGAGGGGGGCACTGAAGCTTTCTTT. Its protein product is CATSREGGTEAFF.

The V gene is TRBV6-6, the J gene TRBJ2-5, with D perhaps matching TRBD2 (7 bases). The CDR3 totals 14 residues. Germline CDR1 reads MNHNY; CDR2 reads SVGAGI (reference sequence). Trimming left V 5 bases short and J 5 bases short, with 15 bases between. The CDR3 is CASSASGGLETQYF. CDR3 in DNA: TGTGCCAGCAGTGCCTCGGGGGGCCTGGAGACCCAGTACTTC.

The chain is built from TRBV7-6 and TRBJ2-7; TRBD2 is a possible D gene (6 bases). Per germline, CDR1 SGHVS and CDR2 FNYEAQ. The V gene lost 3 bases and the J gene lost 2 bases, with 11 bases spanning the gap. The length of the CDR3 is 14 residues. The CDR3: CASSLNSGPYEQYV. The CDR3 coding sequence is TGTGCCAGCAGCTTGAACAGCGGGCCCTACGAGCAGTACGTC.

The rearrangement joins TRBV7-3 to TRBJ2-3; no clear D gene. The V gene lost 5 bases and the J gene lost 0 bases, with 6 bases spanning the gap. The CDR3 has 13 residues. In germline, CDR1 is SGHTA, CDR2 FQGTGA. CDR3 nucleotide sequence: TGTGCCAGCAGCGGTACTAGCACAGATACGCAGTATTTT. Translated: CASSGTSTDTQYF.

The chain joins TRBV11-1 to TRBJ2-7; maybe TRBD1 (6 bases). CDR1 is SGHAT, CDR2 FQDESV, per germline (reference sequence). Trimming removed 2 bases at V and 3 bases at J, with 11 bases between. The CDR3 extends over 14 amino acids. The CDR3 reads CASSLKGDYYEQYF. CDR3 sequence (DNA): TGTGCCAGCAGCTTAAAGGGGGATTACTACGAGCAGTACTTC.

This clone was observed a handful of times. The chain uses TRBV7-2 and TRBJ2-4; TRBD2 aligns across 7 bases. CDR3 length: 17 residues. Per germline, CDR1 SGHTA and CDR2 FQGNSA. J lost 5 bases, V lost 6 bases, and 16 bases had no gene match. The CDR3 here is CASRNNGRGVGENIQYF. The CDR3 nucleotides are TGTGCCAGCAGAAACAATGGCCGGGGGGTAGGGGAAAACATTCAGTACTTC.

The gene calls are TRBV7-6 and TRBJ1-1, with unresolved D. V lost 5 bases, J lost 1 base, and 8 bases lay in between. This CDR3 has 13 residues. Germline V gives CDR1 SGHVS, CDR2 FNYEAQ. CDR3 bases: TGTGCCAGCAGCCCCGTTTGGAACACTGAAGCTTTCTTT. Translation: CASSPVWNTEAFF.

This clone was observed a few times. The V call is TRBV5-5, the J call TRBJ1-5, with 8 positions matching TRBD1. CDR1 is SGHKS, CDR2 YYEKEE, per germline (reference sequence). There are 14 residues in the CDR3. V lost 4 bases, J lost 4 bases, and 4 bases stayed unmatched. In nucleotides, the CDR3 is TGTGCCAGCAGCCCGGGACAGGCAAATCAGCCCCAGCATTTT. Translating it yields CASSPGQANQPQHF.

The CDR3 DNA reads TGCGCCAGCAGCTTACCAGGGGAGGGCCAGCCCCAGCATTTT. Its translation: CASSLPGEGQPQHF. This rearrangement joins TRBV5-1 to TRBJ1-5; D is perhaps TRBD1 (6 bases). Germline V gene sequence: CDR1 SGHRS, CDR2 YFSETQ. This CDR3 has 14 residues. The ends were cut back, 2 bases at V and 7 bases at J, with 13 bases in the middle.

J is TRBJ1-1 and V is TRBV30; 7 bases match TRBD1. The germline gives CDR1 GTSNPN, CDR2 SVGIG (reference sequence). This CDR3 is built from 15 residues. Germline trimming cut 1 base from V and 4 bases from J; bases unmatched to any gene: 9. The CDR3 protein is CAWSGAQGLLTEAFF. CDR3 coding DNA: TGTGCCTGGAGTGGCGCACAGGGGCTGCTCACTGAAGCTTTCTTT.

This clone showed up just a few times. This chain links TRBV28 with TRBJ1-2; 8 bases map to TRBD1. Per the germline V gene, CDR1 is MDHEN and CDR2 is SYDVKM. V shed 7 bases, J shed 6 bases, and the junction held 10 bases outside the gene matches. The CDR3 is 14 residues long. CDR3 protein: CASILQGDENGYTF. DNA for the CDR3: TGTGCCAGCATACTACAGGGGGATGAGAATGGCTACACCTTC.

The chain couples TRBV6-1 to TRBJ1-2; maybe TRBD1 (5 bases). Germline assignment: CDR1 MNHNS and CDR2 SASEGT. The germline V and J ends were trimmed by 2 bases and 8 bases, with 24 bases remaining between them. The CDR3 contains 17 residues. CDR3 amino acids: CASSERTQILLHRGYTF. The CDR3 region has the DNA TGTGCCAGCAGTGAACGGACCCAGATACTCCTACACAGGGGCTACACCTTC.

The CDR3 loop is CASSPDRASSGNTIYF. The CDR3 DNA reads TGTGCCAGCTCACCCGACAGGGCAAGCTCTGGAAACACCATATATTTT. The chain employs TRBV18 and TRBJ1-3; 7 bases fit TRBD1. J was trimmed by 0 bases and V by 3 bases; bases with no gene match: 5. This CDR3 comprises 16 residues. The germline CDR1 and CDR2 sequences are KGHSH and LQKENI.

This chain uses TRBV4-2 with TRBJ1-2; D is ambiguous. This CDR3 has 17 amino acids. Trimming took 0 bases from V and 2 from J, leaving 16 bases between them. Germline lookup yields CDR1 LGHNA and CDR2 YNFKEQ. The CDR3 DNA follows: TGTGCCAGCAGCCAAGATTCGGTTGAGGGCTTCAACTATGGCTACACCTTC. Amino acids: CASSQDSVEGFNYGYTF.

The rearrangement joins TRBV19 to TRBJ1-4, with no clear D. This CDR3 is 16 amino acids long. Trimming cost V 3 bases and J 10 bases, with 21 bases left between them. Germline-derived CDR1 and CDR2 are LNHDA and SQIVND (reference sequence). CDR3 DNA: TGTGCCAGTAGTATTAGCTCCACCGAGGTCTTCGGAAAACTGTTTTTT. Protein sequence: CASSISSTEVFGKLFF.

The gene calls are TRBV28 and TRBJ1-5, with D tentatively TRBD1 (6 bases). The CDR3 totals 13 residues. The germline CDR1 and CDR2 sequences are MDHEN and SYDVKM. V lost 8 bases to trimming and J lost 6 bases, with 14 bases between them. The CDR3, as DNA: TGTGCCAGCCGGGGGGGGCGCGCTCAGCCCCAGCATTTT. It codes for CASRGGRAQPQHF.

CDR3 nucleotides: TGTGCCAGCAGCTTCTCATGGGGGGACAGGGCATCTGGAAACACCATATATTTT. It codes for CASSFSWGDRASGNTIYF. This rearrangement joins TRBV7-9 to TRBJ1-3, with 9 bases fitting TRBD1. V lost 3 bases and J lost 1; bases outside the gene matches: 10. The CDR3 spans 18 residues. Germline CDR1 is SEHNR and CDR2 is FQNEAQ (reference sequence).

This chain connects TRBV25-1 to TRBJ2-2, with 7 bases matching TRBD2. The trim removed 6 bases at V and 0 bases at J, leaving 4 bases unmatched. Germline lookup yields CDR1 MGHDK and CDR2 SYGVNS. This CDR3 has 15 amino acids. The DNA of the CDR3 is TGTGCCAGCAGCTTGGCGGGGGCGAACACCGGGGAGCTGTTTTTT. Protein product: CASSLAGANTGELFF.

The chain links TRBV14 to TRBJ2-5, with a tentative D call TRBD2 (7 bases). V was pared by 4 bases and J by 4 bases, with 13 bases between. CDR1 and CDR2 (germline): SGHDN, FVKESK. CDR3 length equals 14 residues. CDR3 DNA sequence: TGTGCCAGCAGCCGAGGGGGGGGCCTAGAGACCCAGTACTTC. Protein: CASSRGGGLETQYF.

The rearrangement links TRBV4-2 to TRBJ2-6; 10 nucleotides align to TRBD1. The germline V gene encodes CDR1 LGHNA and CDR2 YNFKEQ. The CDR3 length is 19 residues. CDR3 sequence: CSTEGPDRGRRTGANVLTF. CDR3 in DNA: TGTTCCACCGAAGGACCCGACAGGGGGCGCAGAACTGGGGCCAACGTCCTGACTTTC.

This clone has only a few counts. The chain uses TRBV19 and TRBJ1-5; possibly TRBD1 for D (5 bases). V was pared by 0 bases and J by 1 base, with 10 bases between. CDR1 is LNHDA and CDR2 is SQIVND in the germline V gene (reference sequence). This CDR3 has 16 amino acids. CDR3 DNA sequence: TGTGCCAGTAGTATAGACGGGCAGGGAAGCAATCAGCCCCAGCATTTT. Its translation is CASSIDGQGSNQPQHF. Complete variable domain (other parts from reference TRBV19 and TRBJ1-5): DGGITQSPKYLFRKEGQNVTLSCEQNLNHDAMYWYRQDPGQGLRLIYYSQIVNDFQKGDIAEGYSVSREKKESFPLTVTSAQKNPTAFYLCASSIDGQGSNQPQHFGDGTRLSIL.

The V gene is TRBV7-2, the J gene TRBJ2-5; TRBD1 is a possible D gene (6 bases). Trimming shortened V by 4 bases and J by 9 bases, and 18 bases separated the two germline ends. CDR1 and CDR2 from the germline V gene are SGHTA and FQGNSA. The CDR3 sequence is 14 residues long. The CDR3 loop reads CASSSRPQGQAQYF. CDR3 DNA sequence: TGTGCCAGCAGCTCGCGCCCCCAGGGGCAGGCCCAGTACTTC.

This clone was observed a few times. V and J are TRBV5-1 and TRBJ1-4, with D possibly TRBD1 on 6 matching bases. Trimming stripped 0 bases from V and 7 bases from J, with 10 bases between. Germline V lookup: CDR1 SGHRS, CDR2 YFSETQ. The CDR3 extends over 14 amino acids. The CDR3 bases are TGCGCCAGCAGCTTGGGGGGGCGCGTTGAAAAACTGTTTTTT. As protein: CASSLGGRVEKLFF.

V and J are TRBV6-5 and TRBJ2-1; TRBD2 might be the D (7 bases). CDR1 and CDR2 from the germline V gene are MNHEY and SVGAGI. Trimming removed 5 bases from V and 7 bases from J, with 18 bases in between. This CDR3 has 15 amino acids. The CDR3 region has the DNA TGTGCCAGCAGTCCCCTCTGGGGGGGGCTGAATGAGCAGTTCTTC. Translating it yields CASSPLWGGLNEQFF.

This clone was recorded a few times. This chain joins TRBV6-5 and TRBJ1-5, with D uncertain. The germline V gene encodes CDR1 MNHEY and CDR2 SVGAGI. This CDR3 has 13 amino acids. The germline V and J ends were trimmed by 3 bases and 4 bases, with 7 bases remaining between them. CDR3 region: CASSYDKNQPQHF. The DNA for the CDR3 is TGTGCCAGCAGTTATGACAAAAATCAGCCCCAGCATTTT.

This clone is a singleton in its sample. The V and J genes are TRBV6-1 and TRBJ2-3, with D perhaps matching TRBD2 (5 bases). The V gene's germline CDR1 is MNHNS and CDR2 SASEGT. Trimming cost V 1 base and J 1 base, with 6 bases left between them. The CDR3 is 14 amino acids. CDR3 DNA sequence: TGTGCCAGCAGTGAAGTCGGGGGCACAGATACGCAGTATTTT. Protein: CASSEVGGTDTQYF.

The sample holds a few counts of this clone. This chain joins TRBV13 and TRBJ1-4, with TRBD1 identical over 9 bases. CDR1 and CDR2 from the germline V gene are PRHDT and FYEKMQ (reference sequence). The CDR3 runs 16 residues. V lost 4 bases, J lost 8 bases, and 11 bases stayed unmatched. The CDR3 loop reads CASSYSQGADGEKLFF. The CDR3 coding sequence is TGTGCCAGCAGCTACTCACAGGGGGCCGACGGGGAAAAACTGTTTTTT.